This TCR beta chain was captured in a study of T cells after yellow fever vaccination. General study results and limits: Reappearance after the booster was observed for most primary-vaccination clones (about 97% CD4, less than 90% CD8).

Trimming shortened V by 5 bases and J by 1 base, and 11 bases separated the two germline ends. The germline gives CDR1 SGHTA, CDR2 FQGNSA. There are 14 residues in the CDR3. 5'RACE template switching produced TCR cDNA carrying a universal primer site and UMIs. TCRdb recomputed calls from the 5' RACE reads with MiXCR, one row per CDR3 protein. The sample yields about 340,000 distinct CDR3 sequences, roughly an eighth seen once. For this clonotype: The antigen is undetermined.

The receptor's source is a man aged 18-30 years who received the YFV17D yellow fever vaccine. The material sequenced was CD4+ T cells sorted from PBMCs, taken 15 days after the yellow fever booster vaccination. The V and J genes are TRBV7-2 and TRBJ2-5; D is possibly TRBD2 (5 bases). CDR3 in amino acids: CASSDAGIQETQYF. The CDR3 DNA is TGTGCCAGCAGCGACGCCGGGATCCAAGAGACCCAGTACTTC.